These 30 T cell receptor beta chains came from one sample sequenced in a study of T cell repertoires in cytomegalovirus infection. TCRdb recomputed calls from the reads with MiXCR, one row per CDR3 protein. The table shows approximately 500,000 distinct CDR3 sequences, with 30% to 40% occurring only once. Antigens of these TCRs are unknown. The specimen comprised cultured PBMCs, sampled from culture after CMV antigen stimulation. These receptors originate from a human donor in good health (CMV status not recorded). Some clones in this sample may be carry-over from other donors' samples.

This chain links TRBV7-2 with TRBJ1-3, with D hard to call. Per the germline V gene, CDR1 is SGHTA and CDR2 is FQGNSA. Trimming removed 1 base from V and 5 bases from J, with 18 bases in between. This CDR3 is 17 amino acids long. CDR3 protein: CASSLGSAVAWRNTIYF. The DNA of the CDR3 is TGTGCCAGCAGCTTAGGATCAGCGGTGGCTTGGAGAAACACCATATATTTT. The full variable domain, rest sourced from reference TRBV7-2 and TRBJ1-3, is GAGVSQSPSNKVTEKGKDVELRCDPISGHTALYWYRQSLGQGLEFLIYFQGNSAPDKSGLPSDRFSAERTGGSVSTLTIQRTQQEDSAVYLCASSLGSAVAWRNTIYFGEGSWLTVV.

The chain joins TRBV7-2 to TRBJ1-2; perhaps TRBD1 as D (6 bases). Germline V gene data show CDR1 as SGHTA and CDR2 as FQGNSA. This CDR3 region has 16 residues. Trimming shortened V by 2 bases and J by 4 bases, and 17 bases separated the two germline ends. CDR3 sequence (DNA): TGTGCCAGCAGCTTAATTTTGGGGGGCTCAGGCTATGGCTACACCTTC. It is translated as CASSLILGGSGYGYTF.

This clonotype was seen only a few times. The rearrangement joins TRBV12-3 or TRBV12-4 to TRBJ2-7; maybe TRBD1 (5 bases). V lost 5 bases to trimming and J lost 5 bases, with 13 bases between them. The CDR3 runs to 13 residues. CDR3 residues: CASSPSAGHEQYV. Here the CDR3 DNA reads TGTGCCAGCAGTCCGTCCGCAGGGCACGAGCAGTACGTC.

This clonotype was recorded many times. DNA for the CDR3: TGTGCCAGCAGTTCCTCAGGGGGCTCCTACAATGAGCAGTTCTTC. Protein product: CASSSSGGSYNEQFF. The V gene is TRBV7-2, the J gene TRBJ2-1, with TRBD1 matching over 7 bases. The CDR3 runs to 15 residues. V lost 6 bases and J lost 0; bases outside the gene matches: 5. Germline V gene lookup returns CDR1 SGHTA and CDR2 FQGNSA.

This CDR3 reads CASSFRTGSNEKLFF. The DNA of the CDR3 is TGTGCCAGCAGTTTTAGGACAGGGAGTAATGAAAAACTGTTTTTT. The J gene is TRBJ1-4, the V gene TRBV2; 8 bases fit TRBD1. The CDR3 runs 15 residues. Germline values: CDR1 SNHLY, CDR2 FYNNEI. The V and J ends lost 5 bases and 4 bases, in that order; junction bases with no gene match: 6.

Worth noting for this clonotype: A clone one base away is much larger, so this may be a read error. This chain uses TRBV7-2 with TRBJ2-1; D remains unclear. CDR1 is SGHTA, CDR2 FQGNSA, per germline. V lost 1 base, J lost 10 bases, and 14 bases lay in between. The CDR3 extends over 14 amino acids. CDR3 amino acids: CASSLEVGSYEQFF. The CDR3 DNA follows: TGTGCCAGCAGCTTAGAGGTGGGGTCCTACGAGCAGTTCTTC.

The rearrangement links TRBV11-3 to TRBJ2-1; unclear D gene. CDR3 length: 16 residues. Between the trimmed V and J ends, which lost 5 bases and 2 bases, there was a span of 16 bases. Looked up from germline, CDR1 is SGHNT and CDR2 is YENEEA. The DNA of the CDR3 is TGTGCCAGCAGCCTCGAGAGGCCCAAGGCCTACAATGAGCAGTTCTTC. It yields the protein CASSLERPKAYNEQFF.

V gene TRBV19 combines with J gene TRBJ2-1; 7 bases map to TRBD2. CDR3 length: 16 amino acids. Germline V gene lookup returns CDR1 LNHDA and CDR2 SQIVND (reference sequence). The V and J ends lost 6 bases and 1 base, in that order; junction bases with no gene match: 9. CDR3 coding DNA: TGTGCCAGTAGCGAACCGCGGGGGAAGTCCTACAATGAGCAGTTCTTC. Translating gives CASSEPRGKSYNEQFF.

This clonotype has only a few counts. The rearrangement joins TRBV7-2 to TRBJ2-1; 12 bases are shared with TRBD1. CDR1 SGHTA and CDR2 FQGNSA come from the germline V gene. Trimming removed 4 bases from V and 3 bases from J; junction bases left unmatched: 4. The CDR3 totals 16 residues. In nucleotides, the CDR3 is TGTGCCAGCAGCTCCGGGACAGGGGGCCTCTACAATGAGCAGTTCTTC. It yields the protein CASSSGTGGLYNEQFF.

This clonotype was observed a handful of times. The V gene is TRBV11-2, the J gene TRBJ2-1, with D possibly being TRBD1 (5 bases). V lost 4 bases, J lost 3 bases, and 10 bases lay in between. Germline CDR1 and CDR2: SGHAT and FQNNGV. The CDR3 runs to 14 residues. The CDR3 DNA is TGTGCCAGCAGCTCGGACACCTACTACAATGAGCAGTTCTTC. Protein: CASSSDTYYNEQFF.

This clonotype occurred a few times. The chain is built from TRBV7-6 and TRBJ2-7, with TRBD2 identical over 8 bases. The germline CDR1 and CDR2 sequences are SGHVS and FNYEAQ. The V and J ends lost 5 bases and 3 bases, in that order; junction bases with no gene match: 9. This CDR3 spans 15 amino acids. The CDR3, as DNA: TGTGCCAGCAGCCAAGCGGGAGTAGGTCTCTACGAGCAGTACTTC. Translating it yields CASSQAGVGLYEQYF.

The chain uses TRBV7-7 and TRBJ2-3; no clear D gene. Trimming pared 5 bases from V and 1 base from J, leaving 13 bases between. CDR3 length equals 15 residues. Germline CDR1 reads SSHAT; CDR2 reads FNYEAQ (reference sequence). The CDR3 region is CASSPSSTGTDTQYF. The CDR3 DNA sequence: TGTGCCAGCAGCCCTTCGAGCACGGGCACAGATACGCAGTATTTT.

The rearrangement links TRBV12-3 or TRBV12-4 to TRBJ2-7; weak D call: TRBD1 (6 bases). This CDR3 has 14 residues. V was cut by 5 bases and J by 6 bases, with 17 bases left in between. DNA of the CDR3: TGTGCCAGCAGTGAAGCGCCCCTAGGGGGCGAGCAGTACGTC. It encodes CASSEAPLGGEQYV.

This clonotype was detected a few times. The chain has TRBV6-2 or TRBV6-3 and TRBJ2-7, with TRBD1 identical over 7 bases. The CDR3 is 14 residues long. Trimming took 4 bases from V and 4 from J; bases not matched to a gene: 7. The germline V gene has CDR1 MNHEY and CDR2 SVGEGT. This CDR3 is CASSFRQGSYEQYV. The CDR3 region has the DNA TGTGCCAGCAGTTTTAGACAGGGATCTTACGAGCAGTACGTC.

The J gene is TRBJ2-5, the V gene TRBV5-1; D is ambiguous. The CDR3 is 14 amino acids. Trimming took off 1 base at V and 5 bases at J, with 12 bases between the two ends. Germline V gives CDR1 SGHRS, CDR2 YFSETQ. CDR3 residues: CASSLNAGAETQYF. CDR3 coding DNA: TGCGCCAGCAGCTTGAACGCTGGAGCGGAGACCCAGTACTTC.

This clonotype appeared a few times. The chain has TRBV11-2 and TRBJ1-2, with D hard to call. This CDR3 has 14 residues. Germline lookup yields CDR1 SGHAT and CDR2 FQNNGV. Trimming stripped 8 bases from V and 1 base from J, with 14 bases between. CDR3 sequence: CASQKPGLNYGYTF. In nucleotides, the CDR3 is TGTGCCAGCCAAAAGCCCGGCCTTAACTATGGCTACACCTTC.

This clonotype was picked up many times. This chain uses TRBV7-2 with TRBJ2-1; no reliable D call. Germline-derived CDR1 and CDR2 are SGHTA and FQGNSA. Trimming took off 6 bases at V and 0 bases at J, with 12 bases between the two ends. The CDR3 has 15 amino acids. For the CDR3, the DNA is TGTGCCAGCAGTCAGGAGCCGAGCTCCTACAATGAGCAGTTCTTC. As protein: CASSQEPSSYNEQFF.

At least ten counts were recorded for this clonotype. V gene TRBV7-2 combines with J gene TRBJ2-5, with a possible D match to TRBD1 (5 bases). V was cut by 3 bases and J by 2 bases, with 10 bases left in between. There are 14 residues in the CDR3. Germline CDR1 and CDR2: SGHTA and FQGNSA. Here the CDR3 DNA reads TGTGCCAGCAGCTTGAGGACATCTCAAGAGACCCAGTACTTC. Translated, it gives CASSLRTSQETQYF.

The chain recombines TRBV30 with TRBJ2-1; D might be TRBD2 (5 bases). There are 13 residues in the CDR3. V was clipped by 3 bases and J by 6 bases, with 12 bases between them. Germline assignment: CDR1 GTSNPN and CDR2 SVGIG (reference sequence). The CDR3: CAWSGRRGNEQFF. In nucleotides, the CDR3 is TGTGCCTGGAGCGGAAGACGGGGCAATGAGCAGTTCTTC.

This chain links TRBV28 with TRBJ2-3; no clear D gene. Germline loops: CDR1 MDHEN, CDR2 SYDVKM. This CDR3 has 14 residues. Trimming pared 7 bases from V and 0 bases from J, leaving 11 bases between. The CDR3 DNA reads as TGTGCCAGCAATGAAGCGATTAGCACAGATACGCAGTATTTT. This gives the protein CASNEAISTDTQYF.

The chain couples TRBV5-6 to TRBJ1-1; D gene uncertain. Germline loops: CDR1 SGHDT, CDR2 YYEEEE. This CDR3 region has 12 residues. Trimming took 0 bases from V and 4 from J, leaving 4 bases between them. Written as DNA, the CDR3 is TGTGCCAGCAGCTTGGACAGCACTGAAGCTTTCTTT. This codes for CASSLDSTEAFF.

The rearrangement joins TRBV7-3 to TRBJ2-3; a possible D gene is TRBD2 (6 bases). CDR3 length: 14 amino acids. V was clipped by 3 bases and J by 6 bases, with 13 bases between them. Looked up from germline, CDR1 is SGHTA and CDR2 is FQGTGA. In nucleotides, the CDR3 is TGTGCCAGCAGCTTCCCTCCCGGAGGGGATACGCAGTATTTT. Its translation: CASSFPPGGDTQYF.

This clonotype turned up a few times. The germline gene is not matched at one end of the junction; a read error may be the cause. The chain joins TRBV7-7 to TRBJ2-5, with 12 positions matching TRBD2. This CDR3 spans 19 amino acids. Germline V gene lookup returns CDR1 SSHAT and CDR2 FNYEAQ (reference sequence). The CDR3 protein is CASSLAPRTSGIKGETQYF. In DNA form, the CDR3 reads TGTGCTAGCAGCTTAGCGCCGCGGACTAGCGGGATTAAGGGAGAGACCCAGTACTTC. The entire variable domain, with the rest obtained from reference TRBV7-7 and TRBJ2-5, is as follows: GAGVSQSPRYKVTKRGQDVTLRCDPISSHATLYWYQQALGQGPEFLTYFNYEAQPDKSGLPSDRFSAERPEGSISTLTIQRTEQRDSAMYRCASSLAPRTSGIKGETQYFGPGTRLLVL.

The V and J genes are TRBV15 and TRBJ2-1, with D unresolved. V was shortened by 1 base and J by 8 bases, with 18 bases between the two germline ends. The CDR3 is 16 amino acids. Per germline, CDR1 LNHNV and CDR2 YYDKDF (reference sequence). This CDR3 is CATSRVVRAFADEQFF. The CDR3 DNA sequence: TGTGCCACCAGCAGAGTTGTCCGGGCCTTCGCTGATGAGCAGTTCTTC.

This clonotype has only a few counts. This sequence joins TRBV25-1 and TRBJ2-7; D perhaps matches TRBD2 (6 bases). V was trimmed by 3 bases and J by 5 bases, leaving 14 bases between them. Germline lookup yields CDR1 MGHDK and CDR2 SYGVNS. This CDR3 is built from 14 residues. The CDR3 coding sequence is TGTGCCAGCAGTGAGAGGACGGGGGTCCACGAGCAGTACTTC. It codes for CASSERTGVHEQYF.

This clonotype occurred many times. The V call is TRBV5-4, the J call TRBJ2-5, with a weak D call TRBD2 (5 bases). This CDR3 spans 13 amino acids. Germline CDR1 is SGHNT and CDR2 is YYREEE (reference sequence). V was trimmed by 2 bases and J by 9 bases, leaving 14 bases between them. CDR3 sequence: CASSFGDSEAQYF. The CDR3 coding sequence is TGTGCCAGCAGCTTCGGGGATAGTGAAGCCCAGTACTTC.

In its sample, this clonotype was seen a few times. The chain uses TRBV5-5 and TRBJ1-2; D perhaps matches TRBD1 (6 bases). The germline gives CDR1 SGHKS, CDR2 YYEKEE (reference sequence). V lost 3 bases and J 8 bases, leaving 17 bases between the germline ends. This CDR3 contains 14 residues. CDR3 nucleotides: TGTGCCAGCAGCTCGAAGGATTGGGGGCGGGGCTACACCTTC. As protein: CASSSKDWGRGYTF.

This chain uses TRBV19 with TRBJ1-1; possibly TRBD1 for D (6 bases). Trimming stripped 6 bases from V and 2 bases from J, with 13 bases between. The CDR3 is 14 amino acids. Germline CDR1 reads LNHDA; CDR2 reads SQIVND (reference sequence). Written as DNA, the CDR3 is TGTGCCAGTAGCAAAGGGGGTTACAACACTGAAGCTTTCTTT. Translated, it gives CASSKGGYNTEAFF.

This clonotype was observed a handful of times. The junction departs from the called germline gene at one end, perhaps through a read error. The V and J genes are TRBV12-3 or TRBV12-4 and TRBJ2-2, with no clear D. The CDR3 length is 14 residues. The CDR3 here is CASSRSGNPGELFF. In DNA, the CDR3 is TGTGCCAGCAGTCGCAGTGGGAACCCCGGGGAGCTGTTTTTT.

Only a few counts were recorded for this clonotype. The gene calls are TRBV7-8 and TRBJ1-1; 7 nucleotides match TRBD1. This CDR3 has 18 amino acids. Trimming cost V 1 base and J 5 bases; bases outside gene matches: 16. Germline CDR1 SGHVS, CDR2 FQNEAQ. The CDR3 nucleotides read TGTGCCAGCAGCTTAGGGGGGGGGACAGTCTCAGGTCGGACTGAAGCTTTCTTT. Its translation is CASSLGGGTVSGRTEAFF. The whole variable domain, filled in from reference TRBV7-8 and TRBJ1-1, reads GAGVSQSPRYKVAKRGQDVALRCDPISGHVSLFWYQQALGQGPEFLTYFQNEAQLDKSGLPSDRFFAERPEGSVSTLKIQRTQQEDSAVYLCASSLGGGTVSGRTEAFFGQGTRLTVV.